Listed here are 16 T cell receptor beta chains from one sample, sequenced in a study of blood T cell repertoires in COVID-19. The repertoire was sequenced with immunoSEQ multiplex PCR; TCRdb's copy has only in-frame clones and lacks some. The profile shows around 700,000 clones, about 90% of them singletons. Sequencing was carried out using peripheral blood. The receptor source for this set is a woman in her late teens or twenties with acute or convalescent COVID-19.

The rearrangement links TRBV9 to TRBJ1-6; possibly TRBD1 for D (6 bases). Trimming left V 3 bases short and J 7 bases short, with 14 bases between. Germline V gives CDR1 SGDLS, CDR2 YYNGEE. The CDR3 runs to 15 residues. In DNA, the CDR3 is TGTGCCAGCAGCGAGAAGGGGGAACGGAATTCACCCCTCCACTTT. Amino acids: CASSEKGERNSPLHF.

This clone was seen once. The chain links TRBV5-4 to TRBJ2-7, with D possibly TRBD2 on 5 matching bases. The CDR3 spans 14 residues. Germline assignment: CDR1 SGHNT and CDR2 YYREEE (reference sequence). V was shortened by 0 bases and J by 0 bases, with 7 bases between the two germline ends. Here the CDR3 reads CASSLGGSSYEQYF. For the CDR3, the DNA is TGTGCCAGCAGCTTGGGTGGGAGCTCCTACGAGCAGTACTTC.

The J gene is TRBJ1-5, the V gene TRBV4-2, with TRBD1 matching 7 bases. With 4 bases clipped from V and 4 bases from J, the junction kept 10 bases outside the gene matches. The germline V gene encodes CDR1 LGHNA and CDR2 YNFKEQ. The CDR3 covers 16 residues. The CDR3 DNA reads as TGTGCCAGCAGCCCCGTGGAAGGGGGCGCGAATCAGCCCCAGCATTTT. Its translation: CASSPVEGGANQPQHF.

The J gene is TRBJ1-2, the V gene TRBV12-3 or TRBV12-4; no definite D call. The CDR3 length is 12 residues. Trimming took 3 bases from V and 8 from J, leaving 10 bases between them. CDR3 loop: CASSFHRSGYTF. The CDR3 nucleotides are TGTGCCAGCAGTTTTCATCGAAGCGGCTACACCTTC.

The CDR3 sequence is CASSVELWQGSNQPQHF. For the CDR3, the DNA is TGTGCCAGCAGCGTAGAGTTATGGCAGGGGAGCAATCAGCCCCAGCATTTT. The chain has TRBV9 and TRBJ1-5; D perhaps matches TRBD1 (6 bases). The CDR3 runs 17 residues. The germline gives CDR1 SGDLS, CDR2 YYNGEE. The germline V and J ends were trimmed by 0 bases and 1 base, with 14 bases remaining between them.

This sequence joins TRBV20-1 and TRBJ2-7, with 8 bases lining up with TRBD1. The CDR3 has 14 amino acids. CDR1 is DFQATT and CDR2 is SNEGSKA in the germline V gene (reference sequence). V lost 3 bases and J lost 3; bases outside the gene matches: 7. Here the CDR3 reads CSASWGQELYEQYF. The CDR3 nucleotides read TGCAGTGCTAGTTGGGGACAGGAGCTCTACGAGCAGTACTTC.

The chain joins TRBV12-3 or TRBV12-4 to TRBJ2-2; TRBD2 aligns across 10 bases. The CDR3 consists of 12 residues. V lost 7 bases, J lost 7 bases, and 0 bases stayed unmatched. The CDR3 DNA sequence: TGTGCCAGCATAGCGGGAGGCGGGGAGCTGTTTTTT. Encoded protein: CASIAGGGELFF.

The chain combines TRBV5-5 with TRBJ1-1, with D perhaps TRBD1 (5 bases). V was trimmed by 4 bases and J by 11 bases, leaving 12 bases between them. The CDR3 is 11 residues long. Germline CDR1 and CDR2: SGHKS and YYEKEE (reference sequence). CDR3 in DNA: TGTGCCAGCAGCCAGGACAAATTGGCTTTCTTT. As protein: CASSQDKLAFF.

The CDR3 reads CASSPGLAGGYDTQYF. The CDR3 DNA follows: TGTGCCAGCAGCCCCGGACTAGCGGGGGGGTACGATACGCAGTATTTT. The J gene is TRBJ2-3, the V gene TRBV9, with 15 bases identical to TRBD2. The germline V gene has CDR1 SGDLS and CDR2 YYNGEE. There are 16 residues in the CDR3. V lost 4 bases to trimming and J lost 6 bases; unmatched junction nucleotides: 6.

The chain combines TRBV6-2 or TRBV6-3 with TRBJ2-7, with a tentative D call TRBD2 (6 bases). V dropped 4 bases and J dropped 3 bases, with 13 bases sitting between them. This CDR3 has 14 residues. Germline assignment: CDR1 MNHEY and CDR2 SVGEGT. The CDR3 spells CASSWRDQYYEQYF. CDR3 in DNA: TGTGCCAGCAGTTGGCGGGACCAATACTACGAGCAGTACTTC.

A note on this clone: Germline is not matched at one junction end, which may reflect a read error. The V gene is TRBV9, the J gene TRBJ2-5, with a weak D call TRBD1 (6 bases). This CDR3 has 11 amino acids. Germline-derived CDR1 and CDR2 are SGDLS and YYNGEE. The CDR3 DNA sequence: TGTGCCAGCAGCGTGAGGGACAATCTGGACTTC. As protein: CASSVRDNLDF. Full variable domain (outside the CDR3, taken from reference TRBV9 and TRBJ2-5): DSGVTQTPKHLITATGQRVTLRCSPRSGDLSVYWYQQSLDQGLQFLIQYYNGEERAKGNILERFSAQQFPDLHSELNLSSLELGDSALYFCASSVRDNLDFGPGTRLLVL.

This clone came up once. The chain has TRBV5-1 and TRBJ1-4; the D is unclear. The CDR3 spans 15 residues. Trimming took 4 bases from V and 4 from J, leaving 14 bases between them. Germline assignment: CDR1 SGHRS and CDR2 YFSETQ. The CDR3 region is CASSLDTPDNEKLFF. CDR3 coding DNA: TGCGCCAGCAGCCTTGACACACCCGATAATGAAAAACTGTTTTTT. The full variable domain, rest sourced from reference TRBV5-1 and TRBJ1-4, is KAGVTQTPRYLIKTRGQQVTLSCSPISGHRSVSWYQQTPGQGLQFLFEYFSETQRNKGNFPGRFSGRQFSNSRSEMNVSTLELGDSALYLCASSLDTPDNEKLFFGSGTQLSVL.

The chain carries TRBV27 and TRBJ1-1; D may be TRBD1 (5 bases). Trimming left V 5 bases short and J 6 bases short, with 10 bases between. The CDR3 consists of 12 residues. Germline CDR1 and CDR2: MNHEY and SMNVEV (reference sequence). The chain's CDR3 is CASSGGLAEAFF. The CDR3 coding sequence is TGTGCCAGCAGTGGGGGGTTGGCTGAAGCTTTCTTT.

The CDR3 region has the DNA TGTGCCAGCAGTCCTAGCGGGGGACCAGGTGAGCAGTTCTTC. Translated: CASSPSGGPGEQFF. The gene calls are TRBV27 and TRBJ2-1, with TRBD2 matching 10 bases. Losses at the gene ends were 5 bases for V and 9 bases for J; bases not matched to a gene: 7. CDR1 is MNHEY, CDR2 SMNVEV, per germline (reference sequence). The CDR3 covers 14 residues.

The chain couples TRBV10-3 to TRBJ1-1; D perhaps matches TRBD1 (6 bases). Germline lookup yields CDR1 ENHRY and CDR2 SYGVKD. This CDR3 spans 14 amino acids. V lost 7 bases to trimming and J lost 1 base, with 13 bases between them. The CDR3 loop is CAIIKTGPNTEAFF. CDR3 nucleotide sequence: TGTGCCATCATTAAAACAGGGCCGAACACTGAAGCTTTCTTT.

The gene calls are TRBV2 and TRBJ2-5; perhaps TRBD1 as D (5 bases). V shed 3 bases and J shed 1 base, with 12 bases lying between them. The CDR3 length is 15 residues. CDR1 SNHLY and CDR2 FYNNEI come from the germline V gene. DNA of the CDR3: TGTGCCAGCAGTGAGGTCAGGGTTCCCCAAGAGACCCAGTACTTC. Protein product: CASSEVRVPQETQYF.